A single sample gave rise to the 23 T cell receptor beta chains below, sequenced in a study of T cell repertoires in cytomegalovirus infection. TCRdb re-called the reads with MiXCR, one entry per CDR3 protein. The sample records 150,000 to 200,000 distinct CDR3 sequences, over 13% being singletons. Sequencing used PBMCs. These receptors were taken from a human donor in good health (CMV status not recorded). Some clones in this sample may be carry-over from other donors' samples.

This clonotype turned up a few times. The chain is built from TRBV19 and TRBJ1-5; no firm D call. The V and J ends lost 5 bases and 4 bases respectively, with 9 bases between them. The CDR3 has 13 amino acids. From germline, CDR1 is LNHDA and CDR2 SQIVND (reference sequence). The CDR3 reads CASSPSTNQPQHF. The CDR3 coding sequence is TGTGCCAGTAGTCCGTCGACTAATCAGCCCCAGCATTTT. Drawing the rest from reference TRBV19 and TRBJ1-5, the complete variable domain is DGGITQSPKYLFRKEGQNVTLSCEQNLNHDAMYWYRQDPGQGLRLIYYSQIVNDFQKGDIAEGYSVSREKKESFPLTVTSAQKNPTAFYLCASSPSTNQPQHFGDGTRLSIL.

V gene TRBV5-1 combines with J gene TRBJ2-3, with TRBD1 as a possible D gene (5 bases). The CDR3 is 15 residues long. The germline V gene encodes CDR1 SGHRS and CDR2 YFSETQ. The V end was cut by 3 bases, the J end by 2 bases, with 13 bases between. The CDR3 sequence is CASSSGGHLTDTQYF. As DNA, the CDR3 is TGCGCCAGCAGCTCCGGCGGACACCTCACAGATACGCAGTATTTT.

In this sample, this clonotype turned up a few times. The gene calls are TRBV20-1 and TRBJ2-7; a weak D match, TRBD1 (5 bases). V lost 4 bases and J 3 bases, leaving 10 bases between the germline ends. In germline, CDR1 is DFQATT, CDR2 SNEGSKA (reference sequence). The CDR3 has 12 amino acids. The CDR3 sequence: CSATGSNYEQYF. The DNA for the CDR3 is TGCAGTGCTACAGGGTCTAACTACGAGCAGTACTTC.

The V call is TRBV7-6, the J call TRBJ1-4; D is undetermined. CDR1 and CDR2 from the germline V gene are SGHVS and FNYEAQ. This CDR3 contains 15 residues. V shed 5 bases and J shed 0 bases, with 10 bases lying between them. The CDR3, as DNA: TGTGCCAGCAGCGCTGGGGAAGCAACTAATGAAAAACTGTTTTTT. Its protein product is CASSAGEATNEKLFF.

The chain carries TRBV5-4 and TRBJ1-4; possible D gene TRBD1, 5 bases. This CDR3 contains 14 residues. V gave up 4 bases and J gave up 7 bases, with 14 bases separating them. Germline CDR1 SGHNT, CDR2 YYREEE (reference sequence). CDR3 coding DNA: TGTGCCAGCAGCCGGGACCCAACCAGTGAAAAACTGTTTTTT. This translates into CASSRDPTSEKLFF. Full variable domain (rest looked up from reference TRBV5-4 and TRBJ1-4): ETGVTQSPTHLIKTRGQQVTLRCSSQSGHNTVSWYQQALGQGPQFIFQYYREEENGRGNFPPRFSGLQFPNYSSELNVNALELDDSALYLCASSRDPTSEKLFFGSGTQLSVL.

The chain recombines TRBV20-1 with TRBJ2-5; TRBD2 agrees at 13 bases. The CDR3 is 15 residues long. V lost 5 bases, J lost 5 bases, and 8 bases stayed unmatched. CDR1 DFQATT and CDR2 SNEGSKA come from the germline V gene (reference sequence). CDR3: CSALTSGRRGETQYF. CDR3 nucleotides: TGCAGTGCTCTGACTAGCGGGAGGAGGGGGGAGACCCAGTACTTC.

V is TRBV12-5 and J is TRBJ2-1; TRBD1 matches 7 bases. The CDR3 is made up of 15 amino acids. V lost 4 bases to trimming and J lost 5 bases; unmatched junction nucleotides: 8. CDR1 LGHNT and CDR2 FRNRAP come from the germline V gene. CDR3 coding DNA: TGTGCTAGTGGTTCGCAGGGACAGATAAACAATGAGCAGTTCTTC. Encoded protein: CASGSQGQINNEQFF.

The chain joins TRBV20-1 to TRBJ2-7; TRBD1 is a possible D gene (5 bases). The germline gives CDR1 DFQATT, CDR2 SNEGSKA (reference sequence). This CDR3 comprises 14 residues. Trimming removed 7 bases at V and 0 bases at J, with 16 bases between. The CDR3 DNA sequence: TGCAGTGGATTACGCCGGACACACTCCTACGAGCAGTACTTC. Encoded protein: CSGLRRTHSYEQYF.

The V gene is TRBV4-1, the J gene TRBJ2-5; no clear D gene. This CDR3 spans 13 amino acids. Deletions cut 0 bases from V and 5 bases from J, with 7 bases between. CDR1 is MGHRA, CDR2 YSYEKL, per germline. The CDR3 sequence is CASSQEGMETQYF. The CDR3 region has the DNA TGCGCCAGCAGCCAAGAAGGTATGGAGACCCAGTACTTC.

The J gene is TRBJ2-2, the V gene TRBV20-1; a weak D match, TRBD2 (6 bases). The ends were cut back, 0 bases at V and 1 base at J, with 12 bases in the middle. In germline, CDR1 is DFQATT, CDR2 SNEGSKA (reference sequence). This CDR3 is 16 amino acids long. CDR3 amino acids: CSARDEKRVNTGELFF. Written as DNA, the CDR3 is TGCAGTGCTAGAGATGAAAAGCGGGTGAACACCGGGGAGCTGTTTTTT.

The chain joins TRBV7-2 to TRBJ2-1; TRBD2 matches at 10 bases. Germline CDR1 SGHTA, CDR2 FQGNSA. This CDR3 has 16 residues. The junction had 10 bases not matched to a gene; V was cut back by 5 bases and J by 6 bases. The CDR3 reads CASSPGGSGRLNEQFF. The CDR3 DNA is TGTGCCAGCAGCCCTGGGGGTAGCGGGAGGCTCAATGAGCAGTTCTTC. The complete variable domain, with remaining parts taken from reference TRBV7-2 and TRBJ2-1, reads GAGVSQSPSNKVTEKGKDVELRCDPISGHTALYWYRQSLGQGLEFLIYFQGNSAPDKSGLPSDRFSAERTGGSVSTLTIQRTQQEDSAVYLCASSPGGSGRLNEQFFGPGTRLTVL.

Turning to this clonotype: Likely a read error: the CDR3 ends without its conserved phenylalanine or tryptophan. V is TRBV12-3 or TRBV12-4 and J is TRBJ2-5; TRBD1 might be the D (6 bases). CDR3 length equals 15 residues. Trimming shortened V by 3 bases and J by 7 bases, and 18 bases separated the two germline ends. The CDR3 protein is CASSLSNRAMGTQYL. For the CDR3, the DNA is TGTGCCAGCAGTTTGTCGAACAGGGCGATGGGGACCCAGTACCTC.

The chain recombines TRBV27 with TRBJ2-1, with TRBD2 matching over 10 bases. CDR1 MNHEY and CDR2 SMNVEV come from the germline V gene (reference sequence). There are 15 residues in the CDR3. V dropped 3 bases and J dropped 10; count of bases not matched to a gene: 9. As DNA, the CDR3 is TGTGCCAGCAGTTTGAAAGCGGGGGGGCGAAGCGAGCAGTTCTTC. Translating gives CASSLKAGGRSEQFF.

This clonotype was observed a handful of times. The rearrangement joins TRBV28 to TRBJ1-2; 8 bases are a match to TRBD1. The V segment lost 4 bases and the J segment 3 bases; nucleotides outside the gene matches: 1. This CDR3 region has 13 residues. From germline, CDR1 is MDHEN and CDR2 SYDVKM. In DNA form, the CDR3 reads TGTGCCAGCAGTTCGGGACAGGACTATGGCTACACCTTC. Its protein is CASSSGQDYGYTF.

Ten or more counts support this clonotype. The gene calls are TRBV12-3 or TRBV12-4 and TRBJ2-5; 7 positions match TRBD2. The V and J ends lost 5 bases and 6 bases, in that order; junction bases with no gene match: 12. There are 15 residues in the CDR3. The CDR3 region is CASSAGGNREKTQYF. CDR3 nucleotide sequence: TGTGCCAGCAGTGCCGGGGGGAACCGGGAGAAGACCCAGTACTTC.

This clonotype came up a few times. The rearrangement uses TRBV19 and TRBJ1-5; D is ambiguous. The CDR3 has 13 amino acids. V was pared by 5 bases and J by 6 bases, with 11 bases between. CDR1 LNHDA and CDR2 SQIVND come from the germline V gene (reference sequence). The CDR3 sequence is CASSDLGSQPQHF. CDR3 nucleotides: TGTGCCAGTAGTGACCTAGGGAGTCAGCCCCAGCATTTT.

There are many counts of this clonotype. The chain employs TRBV20-1 and TRBJ2-1, with TRBD2 as a possible D gene (5 bases). The CDR3 loop spans 17 amino acids. Germline V lookup: CDR1 DFQATT, CDR2 SNEGSKA (reference sequence). V gave up 0 bases and J gave up 0 bases, with 15 bases separating them. The CDR3 coding sequence is TGCAGTGCTAGAGATCGAGTGGTTGGGAGCTCCTACAATGAGCAGTTCTTC. It is translated as CSARDRVVGSSYNEQFF.

The V call is TRBV19, the J call TRBJ2-1, with a possible D match to TRBD2 (6 bases). The ends were cut back, 5 bases at V and 8 bases at J, with 13 bases in the middle. The CDR3 sequence is 13 residues long. Germline CDR1 is LNHDA and CDR2 is SQIVND (reference sequence). CDR3 in amino acids: CASSFSPGDEQFF. The CDR3 DNA reads TGTGCCAGTAGTTTTTCTCCGGGAGATGAGCAGTTCTTC.

This clonotype has a handful of counts. V usage is TRBV6-2 or TRBV6-3 and J usage is TRBJ2-1; 7 positions agree with TRBD2. Germline assignment: CDR1 MNHEY and CDR2 SVGEGT. This CDR3 is built from 16 residues. Losses at the gene ends were 4 bases for V and 7 bases for J; bases not matched to a gene: 13. DNA of the CDR3: TGTGCCAGCAGTTCGAGGCTTCCAAGCGGGAAGAATGAGCAGTTCTTC. Encoded protein: CASSSRLPSGKNEQFF.

V is TRBV20-1 and J is TRBJ1-1, with TRBD1 matching 7 bases. The CDR3 is made up of 17 amino acids. The trim removed 6 bases at V and 0 bases at J, leaving 16 bases unmatched. In germline, CDR1 is DFQATT, CDR2 SNEGSKA (reference sequence). CDR3 sequence reads: CSAKDRAGGPMNTEAFF. CDR3 sequence (DNA): TGCAGTGCCAAAGACAGGGCTGGGGGGCCGATGAACACTGAAGCTTTCTTT.

This clonotype was seen a few times. The CDR3 reads CASSALAGGPDTQYF. CDR3 bases: TGTGCCAGCAGTGCCCTAGCGGGGGGGCCAGATACGCAGTATTTT. V gene TRBV6-4 combines with J gene TRBJ2-3; 12 nucleotides agree with TRBD2. CDR1 and CDR2 from the germline V gene are MRHNA and SNTAGT. This CDR3 comprises 15 residues. V shed 4 bases and J 4 bases; nucleotides not matched to a gene: 3.

The genes are TRBV27 and TRBJ2-3; D may match TRBD1 or TRBD2 (5 bases each). CDR3 length equals 15 residues. Germline V CDR1 and CDR2: MNHEY, SMNVEV (reference sequence). V was pared by 4 bases and J by 3 bases, with 14 bases between. The CDR3 DNA follows: TGTGCCAGCAGTTCGCCGGACTGGGGGACAGATACGCAGTATTTT. Residues: CASSSPDWGTDTQYF.

This clonotype was seen at least ten times. CDR3 coding DNA: TGTGCCAGCACCTCAAACCGAGCGGCCTACGAGCAGTACTTC. Its translation: CASTSNRAAYEQYF. V and J are TRBV7-2 and TRBJ2-7; TRBD2 might be the D (5 bases). Trimming removed 7 bases at V and 2 bases at J, with 15 bases between. The germline gives CDR1 SGHTA, CDR2 FQGNSA. This CDR3 comprises 14 residues.